This T cell receptor (beta chain) was recorded in a study of molecular identifiers for immune sequencing clone quantification (dated 2018 in TCRdb). Background on the whole study: In a replicate experiment, RNA from roughly 18,000 or 92,000 naive CD8 T cells was split into five aliquots, four of which were sequenced. The study was a methods study using CD8 T cells to benchmark molecular-identifier clustering-based TCR repertoire sequencing (MIDCIRS) and TCR RNA copy counting. The paper's findings and limits, for the study overall: Clones above 20 RNA copies held over 98% of molecules in CMV-specific effector cells but under 1% in naive cells. Highly expanded clone sizes could be underestimated if identical TCR molecules share a barcode. When barcode sub-clustering was not used, chimeric consensus sequences inflated TCR diversity, with chimeras reaching as high as 47%. Even against a background of some 1 million naive CD8 T cells, spiked-in Jurkat TCR RNA amounting to a single cell's worth was reported to be detectable. Naive libraries contained spiked-in Jurkat TCR RNA (approximately ten copies' worth), which is not part of the donor repertoire. Approximately 3.3 recovered TCR RNA copies per cell were obtained by modeling, versus 9 to 10 by digital PCR, implying a capture efficiency of about 30%.

Ten or more counts support this clonotype. The target of this receptor is not known. The record has no base qualities; no much larger clone is one base away. Libraries of naive CD8 T cells were built from approximately 22,000 to 940,000 sorted cells, with 10%, 30% or 50% of the purified RNA used. On a BD FACSAria II, naive CD8 T cells were FACS-sorted as CD8+CD4-CCR7+CD45RA+ and collected into RLT Plus buffer. Detection sensitivity was tested by spiking Jurkat RNA equal to roughly ten TCR copies' worth into samples containing about 19,000-1,000,000 naive CD8 T cells. Enrichment of CD8 T cells was done with RosetteSep CD8+ T Cell Enrichment Cocktail plus Ficoll-Paque, and ACK red cell lysis came afterward. The CDR3 starts with the cysteine, ends with the phenylalanine, and has 17 residues. CDR3 DNA only is kept here, 51 bases in frame from base 1. According to the germline V gene, CDR1 reads ENHRY and CDR2 reads SYGVKD. V loses 7 bases, J loses 0 bases, and the germline ends lie 16 bases apart.

The library was produced with PCR. Sequencing relied on an Illumina HiSeq 4000. Preparation of bulk TCR libraries followed a previously described approach, with the TCR primers listed in Table S5. Purification of total RNA was performed with the Qiagen AllPrep DNA/RNA kit. Reads from multiple sequencing runs of the same library were pooled before analysis. Per the source publication's procedure: Only reads with exact TCR constant sequence were kept, trimmed to 150 nt, and grouped by their 12-nt molecular barcodes. Reads within each barcode group were sub-clustered using a 15% Levenshtein threshold, and quality-weighted consensus sequences were constructed for each RNA molecule. Non-functional sequences were excluded, and lower-count sequences lying one edit away from another sequence were also excluded. On the basis of fitting two negative binomial distributions, barcode sub-clusters with fewer than 20% of the maximum read count were discarded. TCRdb applied fastp at Q25 and MiXCR to the public reads, then kept only in-frame beta chains. Each record represents a unique CDR3 protein, reported with the most common genes and DNA among its rows. The authors' filters were not applied to this entry. The sample table shows about 640,000 distinct CDR3 sequences, and just under 20% are seen once. Around 0.9% of the sample comes from the top ten.

The sequencing input was naive CD8+ T cells from blood, with Jurkat cell RNA spiked in. Reading the label with the study, this specimen's cell subset or site is: FACS-sorted CD8+CD4-CCR7+CD45RA+ naive T cells. The receptor was isolated from a human donor in good health. Some libraries in this study had Jurkat cell RNA spiked in. The sequence links TRBV10-3 to TRBJ2-6; the D gene is perhaps TRBD1, from 5 matching bases. CDR3 protein: CAITKTVFLSGANVLTF. The nucleotide sequence reads as follows: TGTGCCATCACTAAGACAGTGTTCCTCTCTGGGGCCAACGTCCTGACTTTC.